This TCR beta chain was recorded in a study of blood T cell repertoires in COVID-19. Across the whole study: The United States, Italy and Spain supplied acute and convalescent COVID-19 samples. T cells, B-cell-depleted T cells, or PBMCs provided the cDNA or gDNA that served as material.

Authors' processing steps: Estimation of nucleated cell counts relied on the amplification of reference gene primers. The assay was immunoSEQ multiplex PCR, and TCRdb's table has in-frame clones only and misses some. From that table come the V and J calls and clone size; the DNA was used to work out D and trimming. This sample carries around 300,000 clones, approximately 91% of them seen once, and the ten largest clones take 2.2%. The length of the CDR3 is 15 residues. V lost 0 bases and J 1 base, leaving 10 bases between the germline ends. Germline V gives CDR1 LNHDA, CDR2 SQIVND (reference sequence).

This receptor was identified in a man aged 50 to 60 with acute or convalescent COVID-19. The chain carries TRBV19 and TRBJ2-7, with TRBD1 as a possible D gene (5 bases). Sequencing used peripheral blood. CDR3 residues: CASSIDGADSYEQYF. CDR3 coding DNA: TGTGCCAGTAGTATAGATGGGGCCGATTCCTACGAGCAGTACTTC. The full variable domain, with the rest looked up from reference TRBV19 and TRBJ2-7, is DGGITQSPKYLFRKEGQNVTLSCEQNLNHDAMYWYRQDPGQGLRLIYYSQIVNDFQKGDIAEGYSVSREKKESFPLTVTSAQKNPTAFYLCASSIDGADSYEQYFGPGTRLTVT.